A single sample gave rise to the 10 T cell receptor beta chains below, sequenced in a study of CD8 T cells in Susac syndrome. RNA was extracted with the RNeasy kit, and a quantity of about 0.45 to 1 ug was reverse transcribed using random hexamers. Each CDR3 protein gets one entry after TCRdb re-called the immunoSEQ multiplex PCR reads with MiXCR. The profile shows about 300,000 distinct CDR3 sequences, 75% to 85% of them singletons. The source material was CD8+ T cells from PBMCs. Receptors originate from a human donor with multiple sclerosis.

The chain has TRBV20-1 and TRBJ1-2, with D possibly TRBD1 on 6 matching bases. The CDR3 sequence is 14 residues long. The V and J ends lost 5 bases and 0 bases respectively, with 13 bases between them. Germline values: CDR1 DFQATT, CDR2 SNEGSKA (reference sequence). For the CDR3, the DNA is TGCAGTGCTCCCTTCGACAGGCCTAACTATGGCTACACCTTC. It translates to CSAPFDRPNYGYTF.

This chain joins TRBV2 and TRBJ2-3; D call uncertain. CDR1 SNHLY and CDR2 FYNNEI come from the germline V gene. The V end was cut by 5 bases, the J end by 2 bases, with 8 bases between. This CDR3 contains 13 residues. This CDR3 reads CASSRTNTDTQYF. The CDR3 nucleotides read TGTGCCAGCAGTCGGACCAACACAGATACGCAGTATTTT.

The chain joins TRBV20-1 to TRBJ2-1; the match to TRBD2 covers 8 bases. Germline V gives CDR1 DFQATT, CDR2 SNEGSKA (reference sequence). Trimming at V came to 5 bases and at J to 4 bases, leaving 13 bases not matched to a gene. This CDR3 contains 16 residues. CDR3 in DNA: TGCAGTGCTGGAGCAGCGGGGGACAAGCCTTACAATGAGCAGTTCTTC. This translates into CSAGAAGDKPYNEQFF.

CDR3 bases: TGTGCCAGCAGTGAATTGGGTCGACGAAACCGAGACGAGCAGTACTTC. Amino acids: CASSELGRRNRDEQYF. V gene TRBV6-1 combines with J gene TRBJ2-7; D gene unclear. Trimming took off 2 bases at V and 5 bases at J, with 19 bases between the two ends. The CDR3 covers 16 residues. The germline CDR1 and CDR2 sequences are MNHNS and SASEGT.

The chain uses TRBV28 and TRBJ1-3; no clear D. Germline CDR1 MDHEN, CDR2 SYDVKM. The CDR3 spans 16 residues. V was trimmed by 5 bases and J by 0 bases, leaving 14 bases between them. The CDR3 spells CASSNRTEASGNTIYF. The CDR3 nucleotides are TGTGCCAGCAGTAATCGGACGGAAGCCTCTGGAAACACCATATATTTT.

This sequence joins TRBV24-1 and TRBJ2-5; maybe TRBD2 (6 bases). Trimming shortened V by 4 bases and J by 3 bases, and 11 bases separated the two germline ends. Germline V CDR1 and CDR2: KGHDR, SFDVKD. This CDR3 region has 14 residues. The CDR3 protein is CATSESEGEETQYF. CDR3 DNA sequence: TGTGCCACCAGTGAATCGGAGGGAGAAGAGACCCAGTACTTC.

The chain is built from TRBV28 and TRBJ1-2; D not resolved. V shed 2 bases and J shed 2 bases, with 12 bases lying between them. CDR1 is MDHEN, CDR2 SYDVKM, per germline. The CDR3 is 15 residues long. The CDR3 DNA reads TGTGCCAGCAGTTTAGGGTTTAACCTCAACTATGGCTACACCTTC. Encoded protein: CASSLGFNLNYGYTF.

This chain connects TRBV6-2 or TRBV6-3 to TRBJ2-7, with D possibly TRBD2 on 6 matching bases. The V end was cut by 3 bases, the J end by 3 bases, with 15 bases between. The CDR3 spans 15 residues. The germline gives CDR1 MNHEY, CDR2 SVGEGT. In DNA, the CDR3 is TGTGCCAGCAGTTATGCGGGGCCGACCTTCTACGAGCAGTACTTC. It yields the protein CASSYAGPTFYEQYF.

The chain couples TRBV18 to TRBJ1-1; D not certain. The length of the CDR3 is 15 residues. Trimming took 3 bases from V and 0 from J, leaving 11 bases between them. Germline-derived CDR1 and CDR2 are KGHSH and LQKENI. CDR3 region: CASSPAAYLNTEAFF. The CDR3 DNA reads TGTGCCAGCTCACCGGCGGCATACTTGAACACTGAAGCTTTCTTT.

This rearrangement joins TRBV28 to TRBJ1-5; D not resolved. The CDR3 is 15 residues long. V gave up 3 bases and J gave up 5 bases, with 14 bases separating them. Germline V gene data show CDR1 as MDHEN and CDR2 as SYDVKM. CDR3 residues: CASSLSSVGYQPQHF. The CDR3 DNA is TGTGCCAGCAGTTTGTCTTCCGTTGGGTATCAGCCCCAGCATTTT.